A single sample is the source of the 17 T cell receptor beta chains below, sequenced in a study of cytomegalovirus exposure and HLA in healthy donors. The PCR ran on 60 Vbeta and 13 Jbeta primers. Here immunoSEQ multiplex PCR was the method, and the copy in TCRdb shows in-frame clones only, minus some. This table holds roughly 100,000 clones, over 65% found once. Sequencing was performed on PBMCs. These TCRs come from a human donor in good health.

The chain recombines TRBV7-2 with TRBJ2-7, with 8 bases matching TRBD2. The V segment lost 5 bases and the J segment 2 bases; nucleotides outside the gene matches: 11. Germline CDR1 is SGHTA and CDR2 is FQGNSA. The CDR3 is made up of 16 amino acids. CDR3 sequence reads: CASSAASGYDAYEQYF. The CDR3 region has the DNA TGTGCCAGCAGCGCAGCTAGCGGGTATGATGCCTACGAGCAGTACTTC.

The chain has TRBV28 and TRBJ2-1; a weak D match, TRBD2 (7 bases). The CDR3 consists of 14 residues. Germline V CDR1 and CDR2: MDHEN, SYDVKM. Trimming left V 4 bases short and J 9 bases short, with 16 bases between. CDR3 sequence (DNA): TGTGCCAGCAGTTCACGCGGGGGCCCCGGTGAGCAGTTCTTC. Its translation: CASSSRGGPGEQFF.

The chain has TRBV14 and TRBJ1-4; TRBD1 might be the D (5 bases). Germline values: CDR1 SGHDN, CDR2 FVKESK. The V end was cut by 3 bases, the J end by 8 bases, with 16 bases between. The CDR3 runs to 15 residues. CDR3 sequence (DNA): TGTGCCAGCAGCCACCCTCGGGGGGGTGTAGAAAAACTGTTTTTT. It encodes CASSHPRGGVEKLFF.

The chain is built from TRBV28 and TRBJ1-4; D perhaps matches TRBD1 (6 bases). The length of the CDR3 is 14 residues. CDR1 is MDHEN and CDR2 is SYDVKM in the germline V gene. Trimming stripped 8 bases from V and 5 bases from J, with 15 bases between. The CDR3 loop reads CASGSGGANEKLFF. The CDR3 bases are TGTGCCAGCGGCTCTGGGGGGGCAAATGAAAAACTGTTTTTT. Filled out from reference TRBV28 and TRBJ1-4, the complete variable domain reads DVKVTQSSRYLVKRTGEKVFLECVQDMDHENMFWYRQDPGLGLRLIYFSYDVKMKEKGDIPEGYSVSREKKERFSLILESASTNQTSMYLCASGSGGANEKLFFGSGTQLSVL.

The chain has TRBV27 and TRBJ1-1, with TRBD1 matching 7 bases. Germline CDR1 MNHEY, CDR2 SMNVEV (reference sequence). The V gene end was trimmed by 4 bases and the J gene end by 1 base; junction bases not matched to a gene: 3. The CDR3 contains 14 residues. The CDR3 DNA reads TGTGCCAGCAGTTCGACAGGGAGGAACACTGAAGCTTTCTTT. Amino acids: CASSSTGRNTEAFF.

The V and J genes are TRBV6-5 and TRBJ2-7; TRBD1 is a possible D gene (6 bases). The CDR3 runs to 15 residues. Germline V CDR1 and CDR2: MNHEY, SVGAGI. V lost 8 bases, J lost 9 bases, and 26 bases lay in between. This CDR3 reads CASGVQGHARGGQYF. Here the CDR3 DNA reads TGTGCCAGCGGGGTACAGGGACACGCTAGGGGCGGGCAGTACTTC.

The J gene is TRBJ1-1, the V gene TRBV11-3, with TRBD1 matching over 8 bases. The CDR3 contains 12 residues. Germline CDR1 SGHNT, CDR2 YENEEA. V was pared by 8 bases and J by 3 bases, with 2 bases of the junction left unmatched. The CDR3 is CASPRGHTEAFF. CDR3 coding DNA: TGTGCCAGCCCCAGGGGGCACACTGAAGCTTTCTTT.

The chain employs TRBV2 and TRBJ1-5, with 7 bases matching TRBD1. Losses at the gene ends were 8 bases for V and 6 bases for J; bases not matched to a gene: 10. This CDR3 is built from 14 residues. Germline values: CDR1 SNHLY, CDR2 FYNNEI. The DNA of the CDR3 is TGTGCCAGCGGTACACAGGGGAACGGTCAGCCCCAGCATTTT. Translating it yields CASGTQGNGQPQHF.

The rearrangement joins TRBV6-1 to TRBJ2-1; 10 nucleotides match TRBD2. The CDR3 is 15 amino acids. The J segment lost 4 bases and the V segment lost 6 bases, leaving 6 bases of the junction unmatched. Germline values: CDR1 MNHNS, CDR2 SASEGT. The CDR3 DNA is TGTGCCAGCAGGTCTGCTAGCGGGGGTTACAATGAGCAGTTCTTC. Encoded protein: CASRSASGGYNEQFF.

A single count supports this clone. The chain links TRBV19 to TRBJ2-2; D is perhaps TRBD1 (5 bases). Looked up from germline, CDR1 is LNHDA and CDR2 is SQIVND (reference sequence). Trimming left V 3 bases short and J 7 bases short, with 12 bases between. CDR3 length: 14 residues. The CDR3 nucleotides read TGTGCCAGTAGTATGGGTCAGGGCAGCGGGGAGCTGTTTTTT. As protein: CASSMGQGSGELFF.

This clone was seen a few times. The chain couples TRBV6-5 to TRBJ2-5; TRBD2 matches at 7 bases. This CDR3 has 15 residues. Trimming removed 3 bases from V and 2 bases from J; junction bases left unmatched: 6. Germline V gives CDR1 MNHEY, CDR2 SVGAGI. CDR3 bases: TGTGCCAGCAGTTATTTCCCCGGGGGGCAAGAGACCCAGTACTTC. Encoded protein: CASSYFPGGQETQYF.

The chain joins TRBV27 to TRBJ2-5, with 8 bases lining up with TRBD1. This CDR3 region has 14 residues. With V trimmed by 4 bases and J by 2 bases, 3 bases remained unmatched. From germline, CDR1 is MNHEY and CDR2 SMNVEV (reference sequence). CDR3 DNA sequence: TGTGCCAGCAGTTCATACAGGGGGCAAGAGACCCAGTACTTC. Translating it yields CASSSYRGQETQYF.

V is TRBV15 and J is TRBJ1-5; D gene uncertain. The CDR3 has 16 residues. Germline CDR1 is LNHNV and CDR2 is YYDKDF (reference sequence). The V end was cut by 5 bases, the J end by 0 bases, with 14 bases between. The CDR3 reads CATSGQASLSNQPQHF. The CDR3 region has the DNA TGTGCCACCAGCGGCCAGGCCTCCCTTAGCAATCAGCCCCAGCATTTT.

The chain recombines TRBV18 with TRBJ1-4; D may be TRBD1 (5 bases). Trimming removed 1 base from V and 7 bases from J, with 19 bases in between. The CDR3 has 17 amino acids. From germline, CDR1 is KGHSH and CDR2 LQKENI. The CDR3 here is CASSPQLTGPGGEKLFF. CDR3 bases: TGTGCCAGCTCACCACAATTAACGGGCCCCGGGGGTGAAAAACTGTTTTTT.

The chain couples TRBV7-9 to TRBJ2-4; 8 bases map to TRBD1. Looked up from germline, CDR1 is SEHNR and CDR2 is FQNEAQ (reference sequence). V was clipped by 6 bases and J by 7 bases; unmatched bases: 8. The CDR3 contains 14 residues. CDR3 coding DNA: TGTGCCAGCAGGCCAGGGGGCGAGCAGAACATTCAGTACTTC. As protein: CASRPGGEQNIQYF.

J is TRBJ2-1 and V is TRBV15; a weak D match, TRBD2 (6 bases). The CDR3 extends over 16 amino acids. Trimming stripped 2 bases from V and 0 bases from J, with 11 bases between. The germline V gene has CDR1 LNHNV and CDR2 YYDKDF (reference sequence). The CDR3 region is CATSRLASSSYNEQFF. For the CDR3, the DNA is TGTGCCACCAGCAGACTAGCGTCGAGCTCCTACAATGAGCAGTTCTTC.

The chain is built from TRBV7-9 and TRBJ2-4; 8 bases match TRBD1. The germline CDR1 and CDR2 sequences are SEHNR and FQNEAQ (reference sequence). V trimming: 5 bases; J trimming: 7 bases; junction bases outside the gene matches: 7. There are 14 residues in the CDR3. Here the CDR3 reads CASSPRTGLNIQYF. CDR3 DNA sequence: TGTGCCAGCAGCCCCCGGACAGGGTTGAACATTCAGTACTTC.